The rows below give T cell receptor beta chains drawn from one sample of a study of cytomegalovirus exposure and HLA in healthy donors. Produced via immunoSEQ multiplex PCR; TCRdb's table is partial and in-frame only. This table holds approximately 160,000 clones, about 84% found once. Sequencing input: PBMCs. The source of these receptors is a man aged 50 to 60 in good health and CMV-seropositive. The CDR3 runs from the conserved cysteine through the conserved F or W. The D gene is left open where the match is weak. Some rows mark clone size as missing; the rest say once, few, many or name a class of expanded clone.

clone_size	v_call	cdr3_length	j_call	d_call	cdr3_nt	cdr3_aa
NA	TRBV4-2	17	TRBJ2-3	TRBD1	TGTGCCAGCAGCCACCACTCCCCCGGACAGGGGGCCTATACGCAGTATTTT	CASSHHSPGQGAYTQYF
once	TRBV28	13	TRBJ2-1	TRBD2	TGTGCCAGCAGTTTCCCCGGACTAGCGTCGCAGTTCTTC	CASSFPGLASQFF
NA	TRBV7-9	18	TRBJ2-7	TRBD1	TGTGCCAGCAGCTCACAATCCTTAACAGGGGGGACCGCCTACGAGCAGTACTTC	CASSSQSLTGGTAYEQYF
NA	TRBV29-1	14	TRBJ2-7	NA	TGCAGCGCCGGACCGGGGGAGAGCTCCTACGAGCAGTACTTC	CSAGPGESSYEQYF
NA	TRBV6-1	14	TRBJ1-5	NA	TGTGCCAGCAGGGGGACAAACCCGAATCAGCCCCAGCATTTT	CASRGTNPNQPQHF
NA	TRBV28	14	TRBJ1-5	NA	TGTGCCAGCAGTTTAGTAGCCCAGGGACAGCCCCAGCATTTT	CASSLVAQGQPQHF
NA	TRBV28	12	TRBJ2-1	NA	TGTGCCAGCCGTCCGGGGTTCGATGAGCAGTTCTTC	CASRPGFDEQFF
few	TRBV6-5	13	TRBJ1-2	NA	TGTGCCAGCAGCTTCGGGGGGGACTATGGCTACACCTTC	CASSFGGDYGYTF
once	TRBV28	15	TRBJ1-2	TRBD1	TGTGCCAGCAGGCCCGACAGGGGGCTTTCCTATGGCTACACCTTC	CASRPDRGLSYGYTF
few	TRBV9	13	TRBJ2-7	TRBD1	TGTGCCAGCAGCGGGGACAGGCCCTACGAGCAGTACTTC	CASSGDRPYEQYF
once	TRBV7-3	16	TRBJ2-1	NA	TGTGCCAGCAGCTTAATGGGGCCGGCAACCTACAATGAGCAGTTCTTC	CASSLMGPATYNEQFF
NA	TRBV28	12	TRBJ2-7	TRBD2	TGTGCCAGCAGTACCCCTAGCGGCGAGCAGTACTTC	CASSTPSGEQYF
NA	TRBV7-8	13	TRBJ1-1	NA	TGTGCCAGCAGCTTGGGCGGGGACACTGAAGCTTTCTTT	CASSLGGDTEAFF
NA	TRBV27	15	TRBJ2-3	TRBD2	TGTGCCAGCAGCCCTAGTGCGGGGGGACCAGATACGCAGTATTTT	CASSPSAGGPDTQYF
once	TRBV5-4	16	TRBJ2-1	TRBD2	TGTGCCAGCAGCGGGGATCAAGCGGGAGGGTACAATGAGCAGTTCTTC	CASSGDQAGGYNEQFF
NA	TRBV4-1	15	TRBJ2-7	NA	TGCGCCAGCAGCCCCTCGAGTAGCGGAGCATACGAGCAGTACTTC	CASSPSSSGAYEQYF
NA	TRBV5-1	15	TRBJ2-7	TRBD1	TGCGCCAGCAGTTTGTTGGGGACAGAAGCCTACGAGCAGTACTTC	CASSLLGTEAYEQYF
NA	TRBV27	14	TRBJ1-2	TRBD1	TGTGCCAGCCGGGACAGGGGGGCAGCCTATGGCTACACCTTC	CASRDRGAAYGYTF
NA	TRBV18	15	TRBJ1-1	NA	TGTGCCAGCTCACCACCGAGCAGGGGGAACACTGAAGCTTTCTTT	CASSPPSRGNTEAFF
NA	TRBV5-4	16	TRBJ1-3	TRBD1	TGTGCCAGCAGCTTGGCCGGGACAGGGAGGAGAAACACCATATATTTT	CASSLAGTGRRNTIYF